This T cell receptor (beta chain) was retrieved from a study of T-cell memory formation after mild COVID-19. Each CDR3 protein is one row after TCRdb ran MiXCR on the 5' RACE reads. Here the sample spans 500,000 to 600,000 distinct CDR3 sequences, about a sixth being singletons. The CDR3 totals 22 residues. In germline, CDR1 is MNHEY, CDR2 SVGAGI. Unmatched junction bases numbered 17, after V lost 5 bases and J lost 0 bases. This clonotype was recorded at least ten times. Sequencing input: PBMCs or a T cell subset sorted from them (not recorded which). The clonotype originates from an adult woman who had mild COVID-19 (a few samples of this study predate the infection). Cell type and time point are not known. This rearrangement joins TRBV6-5 to TRBJ2-6; 12 positions agree with TRBD1. CDR3 region: CASSTNDPRDRGRFSGANVLTF. CDR3 bases: TGTGCCAGCAGTACAAACGATCCCCGGGACAGGGGGCGATTCTCTGGGGCCAACGTCCTGACTTTC.